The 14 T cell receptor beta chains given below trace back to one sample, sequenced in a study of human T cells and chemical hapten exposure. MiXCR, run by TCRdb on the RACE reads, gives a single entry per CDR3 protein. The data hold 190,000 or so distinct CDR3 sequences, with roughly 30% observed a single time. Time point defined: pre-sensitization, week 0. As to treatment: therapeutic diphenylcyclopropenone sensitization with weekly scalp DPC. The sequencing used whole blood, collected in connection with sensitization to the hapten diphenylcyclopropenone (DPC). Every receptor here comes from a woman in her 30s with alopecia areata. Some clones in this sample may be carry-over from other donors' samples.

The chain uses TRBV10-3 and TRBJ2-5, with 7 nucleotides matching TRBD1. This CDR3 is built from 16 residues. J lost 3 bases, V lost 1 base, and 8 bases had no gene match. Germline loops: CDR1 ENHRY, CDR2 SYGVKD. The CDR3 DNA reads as TGTGCCATCAGTGAGTTCTCTGGGACAGCCGAAGAGACCCAGTACTTC. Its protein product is CAISEFSGTAEETQYF.

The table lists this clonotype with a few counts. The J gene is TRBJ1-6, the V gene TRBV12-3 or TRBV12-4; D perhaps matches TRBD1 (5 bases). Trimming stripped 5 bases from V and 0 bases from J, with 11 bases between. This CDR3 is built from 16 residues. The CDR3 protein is CASSPGGSSYNSPLHF. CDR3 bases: TGTGCCAGCAGTCCCGGGGGTAGCTCCTATAATTCACCCCTCCACTTT.

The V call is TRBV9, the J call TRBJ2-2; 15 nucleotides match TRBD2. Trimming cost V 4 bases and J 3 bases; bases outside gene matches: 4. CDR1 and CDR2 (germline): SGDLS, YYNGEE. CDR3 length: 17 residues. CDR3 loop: CASSRTSGRAYTGELFF. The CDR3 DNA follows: TGTGCCAGCAGCCGGACTAGCGGGAGGGCGTACACCGGGGAGCTGTTTTTT.

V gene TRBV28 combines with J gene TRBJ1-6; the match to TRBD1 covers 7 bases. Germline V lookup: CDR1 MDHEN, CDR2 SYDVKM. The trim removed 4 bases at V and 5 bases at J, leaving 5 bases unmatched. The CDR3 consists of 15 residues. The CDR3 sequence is CASSSPTGDNSPLHF. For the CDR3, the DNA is TGTGCCAGCAGTTCGCCAACAGGGGATAATTCACCCCTCCACTTT.

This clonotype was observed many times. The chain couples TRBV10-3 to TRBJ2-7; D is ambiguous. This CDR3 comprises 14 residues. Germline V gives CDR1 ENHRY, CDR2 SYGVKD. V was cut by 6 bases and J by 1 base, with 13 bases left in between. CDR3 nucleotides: TGTGCCATCAGAGGCCGCCCCGGGTCCTACGAGCAGTACTTC. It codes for CAIRGRPGSYEQYF.

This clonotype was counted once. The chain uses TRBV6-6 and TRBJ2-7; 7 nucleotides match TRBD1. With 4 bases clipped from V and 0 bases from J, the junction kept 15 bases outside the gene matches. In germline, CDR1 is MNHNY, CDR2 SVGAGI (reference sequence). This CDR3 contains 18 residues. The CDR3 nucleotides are TGTGCCAGCAGTTCCTCCGGGGACAGTTTTCCCCTCTCCTACGAGCAGTACTTC. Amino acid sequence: CASSSSGDSFPLSYEQYF.

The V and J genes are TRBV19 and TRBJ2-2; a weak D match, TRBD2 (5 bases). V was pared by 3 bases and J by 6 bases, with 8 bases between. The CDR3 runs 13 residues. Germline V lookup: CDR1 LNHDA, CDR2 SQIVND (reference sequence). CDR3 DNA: TGTGCCAGTAGTATGGGAGCCCCCGGGGAGCTGTTTTTT. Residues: CASSMGAPGELFF.

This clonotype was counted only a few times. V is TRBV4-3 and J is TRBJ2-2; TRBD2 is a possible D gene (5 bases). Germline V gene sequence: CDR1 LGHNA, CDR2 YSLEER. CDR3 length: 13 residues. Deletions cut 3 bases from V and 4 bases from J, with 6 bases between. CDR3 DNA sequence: TGCGCCAGCAGCCACCTAGCCACCGGGGAGCTGTTTTTT. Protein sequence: CASSHLATGELFF.

The CDR3 is CASSSNSRLYYEQYF. The CDR3 nucleotides are TGTGCCAGCAGTTCGAATTCCAGGCTCTACTACGAGCAGTACTTC. The chain recombines TRBV6-5 with TRBJ2-7; D call uncertain. Germline loops: CDR1 MNHEY, CDR2 SVGAGI. V was pared by 4 bases and J by 3 bases, with 16 bases between. The CDR3 is 15 amino acids.

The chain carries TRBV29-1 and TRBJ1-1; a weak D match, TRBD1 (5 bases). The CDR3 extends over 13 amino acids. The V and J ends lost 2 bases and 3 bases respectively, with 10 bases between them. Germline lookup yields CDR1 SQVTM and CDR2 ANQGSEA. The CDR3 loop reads CSVESGLDTEAFF. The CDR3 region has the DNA TGCAGCGTTGAATCAGGGCTGGACACTGAAGCTTTCTTT.

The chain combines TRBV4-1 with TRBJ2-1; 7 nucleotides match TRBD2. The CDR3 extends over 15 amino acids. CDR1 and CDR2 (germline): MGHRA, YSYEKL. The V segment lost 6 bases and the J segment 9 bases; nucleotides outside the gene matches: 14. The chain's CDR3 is CASRPVEAGSFEQFF. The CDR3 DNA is TGCGCCAGCAGACCAGTAGAAGCGGGATCGTTTGAGCAGTTCTTC.

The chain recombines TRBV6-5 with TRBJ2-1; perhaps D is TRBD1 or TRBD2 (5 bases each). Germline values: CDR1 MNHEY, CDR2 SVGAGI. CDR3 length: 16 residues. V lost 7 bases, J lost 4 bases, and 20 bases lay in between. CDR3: CASTLTPQGAYNEQFF. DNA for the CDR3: TGTGCCAGCACCTTAACCCCGCAGGGAGCTTACAATGAGCAGTTCTTC.

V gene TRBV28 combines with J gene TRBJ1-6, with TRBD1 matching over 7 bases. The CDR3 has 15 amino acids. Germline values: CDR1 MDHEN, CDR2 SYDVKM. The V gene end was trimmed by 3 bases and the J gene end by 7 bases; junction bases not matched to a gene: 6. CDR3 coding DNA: TGTGCCAGCAGTTTTCCTCAGGGGGGGAATTCACCCCTCCACTTT. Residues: CASSFPQGGNSPLHF.

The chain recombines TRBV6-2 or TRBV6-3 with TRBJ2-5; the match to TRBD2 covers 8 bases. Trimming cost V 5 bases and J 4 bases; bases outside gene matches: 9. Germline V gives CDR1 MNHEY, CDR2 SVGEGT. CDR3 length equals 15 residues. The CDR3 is CASSRGNGGAETQYF. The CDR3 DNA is TGTGCCAGCAGTCGCGGGAACGGGGGGGCAGAGACCCAGTACTTC.